The clone carrying this TCR beta chain was counted a few times. Antigen specificity is unknown. The data were taken from a study of T-cell reconstitution after alpha-beta-depleted transplantation in children. Trimming cost V 4 bases and J 0 bases; bases outside gene matches: 13. Looked up from germline, CDR1 is MNHEY and CDR2 is SVGEGT. The CDR3 totals 18 residues. Study results and limitations: Several hundred rapidly expanded clones from non-depleted graft cells reportedly supplied alpha-beta T cells about two months post-transplant. After transplant, high TCRbeta diversity at day 60 in some patients arose from surviving recipient T cells and thymic progenitors. After one year, T-cell counts and TCRbeta diversity mostly came from new T cells.

Unique molecular identifiers were used in preparing the TCRbeta library. Each CDR3 protein is one row after TCRdb ran MiXCR on the PCR reads. The sample shows 800,000 to 1,000,000 distinct CDR3 sequences, roughly 29% of them seen only once. The TCR sequence derives from a boy less than two years old who had a stem cell transplant for SCID, so the T cells may come from the graft donor. The sequences come from PBMCs, mostly from graft donor cells, collected 360 days after TCRalphabeta/CD19-depleted stem cell transplant. The V call is TRBV6-2 or TRBV6-3, the J call TRBJ1-1, with 8 bases that match TRBD1. The CDR3 nucleotides read TGTGCCAGCAGTTTCAATCCCGGGACAGGAGATCTGAACACTGAAGCTTTCTTT. This translates into CASSFNPGTGDLNTEAFF.